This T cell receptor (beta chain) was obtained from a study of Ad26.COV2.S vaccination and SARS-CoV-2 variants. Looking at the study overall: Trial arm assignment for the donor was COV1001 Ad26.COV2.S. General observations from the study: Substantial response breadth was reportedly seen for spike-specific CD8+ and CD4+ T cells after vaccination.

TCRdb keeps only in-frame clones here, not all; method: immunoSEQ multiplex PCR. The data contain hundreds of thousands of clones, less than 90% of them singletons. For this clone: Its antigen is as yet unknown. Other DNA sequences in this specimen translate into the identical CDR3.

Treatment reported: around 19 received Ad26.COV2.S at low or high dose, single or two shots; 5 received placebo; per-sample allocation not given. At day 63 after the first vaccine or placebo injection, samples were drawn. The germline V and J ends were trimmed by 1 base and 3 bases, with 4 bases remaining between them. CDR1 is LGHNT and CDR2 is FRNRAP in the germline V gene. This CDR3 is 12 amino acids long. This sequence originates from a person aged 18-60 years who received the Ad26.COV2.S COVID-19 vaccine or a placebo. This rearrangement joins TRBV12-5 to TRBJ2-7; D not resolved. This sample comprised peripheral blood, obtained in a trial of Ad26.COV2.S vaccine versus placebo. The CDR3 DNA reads TGTGCTAGTGGTTTGGCACTCTACGAGCAGTACTTC. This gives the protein CASGLALYEQYF.